The sequence of this T cell receptor beta chain was determined in a study of CD8 T cells in ankylosing spondylitis. Only a few counts were recorded for this clonotype. What it binds is unknown. Study-level points and caveats: Reported data indicate significant enrichment of disease-linked clones within matched ankylosing spondylitis synovial fluid. Peripheral blood held disease-linked clones only at relatively low frequency, and these were CD8+. What seemed typical of ankylosing spondylitis blood was a TCR beta motif built from about 8 highly homologous variants.

From the 5' RACE reads, TCRdb called clonotypes with MiXCR, one entry per CDR3 protein. The sample comprises 200,000 to 250,000 distinct CDR3 sequences, under 30% of which are singletons, and 6.6% rests with the top ten. This CDR3 has 14 amino acids. Germline CDR1 and CDR2: DFQATT and SNEGSKA (reference sequence). V was trimmed by 4 bases and J by 3 bases, leaving 13 bases between them. Material: blood, either unsorted or a sorted T cell fraction (not recorded which). The V and J genes are TRBV20-1 and TRBJ1-5; maybe TRBD1 (5 bases). This receptor was identified in a male donor with ankylosing spondylitis or in good health (not recorded which). CDR3 nucleotides: TGCAGTGCTAAAAATCGGGGCCTCAATCAGCCCCAGCATTTT. It specifies CSAKNRGLNQPQHF.